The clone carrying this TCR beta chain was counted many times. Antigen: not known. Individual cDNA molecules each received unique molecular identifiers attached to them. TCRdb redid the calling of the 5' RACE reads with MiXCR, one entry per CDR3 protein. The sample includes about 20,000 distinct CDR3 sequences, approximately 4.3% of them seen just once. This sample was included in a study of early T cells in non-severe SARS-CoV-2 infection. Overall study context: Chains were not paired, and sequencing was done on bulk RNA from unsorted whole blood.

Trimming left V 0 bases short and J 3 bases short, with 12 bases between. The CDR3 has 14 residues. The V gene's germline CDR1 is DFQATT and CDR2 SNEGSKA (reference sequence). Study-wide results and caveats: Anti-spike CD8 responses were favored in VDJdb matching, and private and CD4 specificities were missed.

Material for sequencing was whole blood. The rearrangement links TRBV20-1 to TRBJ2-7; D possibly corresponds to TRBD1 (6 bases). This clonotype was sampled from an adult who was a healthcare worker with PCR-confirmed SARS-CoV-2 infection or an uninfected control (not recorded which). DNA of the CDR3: TGCAGTGCTAGAGATGTCAGGGGAAACTACGAGCAGTACTTC. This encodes CSARDVRGNYEQYF.